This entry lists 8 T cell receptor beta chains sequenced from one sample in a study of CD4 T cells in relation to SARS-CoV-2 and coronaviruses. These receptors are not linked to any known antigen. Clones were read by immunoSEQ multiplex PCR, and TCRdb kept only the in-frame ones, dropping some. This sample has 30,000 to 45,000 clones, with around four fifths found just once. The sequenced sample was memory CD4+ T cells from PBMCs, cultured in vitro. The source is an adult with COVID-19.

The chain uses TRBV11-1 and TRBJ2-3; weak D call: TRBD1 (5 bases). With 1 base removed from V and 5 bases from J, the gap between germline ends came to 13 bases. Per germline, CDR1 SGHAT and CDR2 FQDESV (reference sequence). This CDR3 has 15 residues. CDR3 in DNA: TGTGCCAGCAGCTTAGGACAGTCGGTTTTAGATACGCAGTATTTT. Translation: CASSLGQSVLDTQYF.

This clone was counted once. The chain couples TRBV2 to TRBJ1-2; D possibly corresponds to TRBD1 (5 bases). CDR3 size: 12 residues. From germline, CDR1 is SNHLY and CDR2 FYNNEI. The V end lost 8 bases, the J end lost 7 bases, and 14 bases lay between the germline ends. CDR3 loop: CASHRSFGGYTF. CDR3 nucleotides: TGTGCCAGCCACAGGAGTTTTGGTGGCTACACCTTC. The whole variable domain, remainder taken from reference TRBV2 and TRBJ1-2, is EPEVTQTPSHQVTQMGQEVILRCVPISNHLYFYWYRQILGQKVEFLVSFYNNEISEKSEIFDDQFSVERPDGSNFTLKIRSTKLEDSAMYFCASHRSFGGYTFGSGTRLTVV.

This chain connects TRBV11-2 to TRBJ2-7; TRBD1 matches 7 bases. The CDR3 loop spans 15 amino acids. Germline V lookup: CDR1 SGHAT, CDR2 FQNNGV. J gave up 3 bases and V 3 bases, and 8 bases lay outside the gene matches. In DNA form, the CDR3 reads TGTGCCAGCAGCTTCGGAAGGGGGCATAACTACGAGCAGTACTTC. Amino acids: CASSFGRGHNYEQYF.

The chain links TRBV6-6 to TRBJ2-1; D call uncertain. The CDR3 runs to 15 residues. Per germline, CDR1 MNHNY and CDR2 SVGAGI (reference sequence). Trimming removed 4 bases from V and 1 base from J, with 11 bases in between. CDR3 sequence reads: CASSSVDWSYNEQFF. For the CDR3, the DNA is TGTGCCAGCAGTTCCGTAGATTGGTCCTACAATGAGCAGTTCTTC.

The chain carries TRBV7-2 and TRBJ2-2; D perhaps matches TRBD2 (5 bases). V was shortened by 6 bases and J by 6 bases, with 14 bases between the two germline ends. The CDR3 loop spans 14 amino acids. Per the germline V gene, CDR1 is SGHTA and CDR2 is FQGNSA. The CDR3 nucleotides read TGTGCCAGCAGACCCCTTGGAGCGGCCGGGGAGCTGTTTTTT. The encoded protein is CASRPLGAAGELFF.

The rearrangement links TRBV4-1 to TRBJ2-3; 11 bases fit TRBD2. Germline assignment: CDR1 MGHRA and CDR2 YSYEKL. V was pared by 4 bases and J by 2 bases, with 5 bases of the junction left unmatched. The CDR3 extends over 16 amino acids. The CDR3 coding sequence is TGCGCCAGCAGCCGACTAGCGGGACTACACACAGATACGCAGTATTTT. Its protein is CASSRLAGLHTDTQYF.

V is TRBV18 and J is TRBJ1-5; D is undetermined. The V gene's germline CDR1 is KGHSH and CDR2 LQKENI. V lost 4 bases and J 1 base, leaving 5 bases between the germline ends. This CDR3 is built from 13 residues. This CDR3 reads CASSQGSNQPQHF. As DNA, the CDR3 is TGTGCCAGCTCACAGGGAAGCAATCAGCCCCAGCATTTT.

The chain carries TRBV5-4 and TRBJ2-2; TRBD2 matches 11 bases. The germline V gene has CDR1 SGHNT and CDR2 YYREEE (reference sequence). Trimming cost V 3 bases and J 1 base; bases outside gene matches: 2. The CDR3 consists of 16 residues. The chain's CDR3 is CASSWGLAENTGELFF. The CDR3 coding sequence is TGTGCCAGCAGCTGGGGACTAGCGGAGAACACCGGGGAGCTGTTTTTT.